These 26 T cell receptor beta chains originate from one sample sequenced in a study of graft-versus-host responses after intestinal transplantation. Repertoires were generated with immunoSEQ multiplex PCR, while TCRdb's copy carries only in-frame clones and drops some. The sample has some 100,000 clones, less than 90% seen once; the top ten hold 0.95%. These receptors have no identified antigens. The sequencing used unstimulated CD4+ T cells sorted from spleen or lymph node cells, collected before transplant. The receptors stem from a human donor who was the organ donor for an intestinal transplant.

This chain links TRBV27 with TRBJ2-5, with D uncertain. CDR1 is MNHEY, CDR2 SMNVEV, per germline (reference sequence). The CDR3 contains 12 residues. Trimming removed 4 bases from V and 13 bases from J, with 16 bases in between. As DNA, the CDR3 is TGTGCCAGCAGTTGCCCACCTCCAACTCGGTACTTC. The encoded protein is CASSCPPPTRYF.

This clone was seen more than once but under ten times. This rearrangement joins TRBV7-2 to TRBJ2-7; D not resolved. CDR3 size: 14 residues. Trimming stripped 1 base from V and 0 bases from J, with 7 bases between. The germline gives CDR1 SGHTA, CDR2 FQGNSA. Here the CDR3 reads CASSLGGNSYEQYF. The CDR3 DNA reads TGTGCCAGCAGCTTAGGGGGAAACTCCTACGAGCAGTACTTC.

V is TRBV29-1 and J is TRBJ2-7; perhaps TRBD1 as D (5 bases). Trimming pared 2 bases from V and 4 bases from J, leaving 18 bases between. The germline V gene has CDR1 SQVTM and CDR2 ANQGSEA. The CDR3 sequence is 15 residues long. For the CDR3, the DNA is TGCAGCGTTGAATCCTCGACAGCCCCCCCTTACGAGCAGTACTTC. It is translated as CSVESSTAPPYEQYF.

The V call is TRBV27, the J call TRBJ1-6; D gene ambiguous. The V and J ends lost 6 bases and 9 bases respectively, with 15 bases between them. Germline CDR1 MNHEY, CDR2 SMNVEV (reference sequence). The CDR3 runs 14 residues. The CDR3 nucleotides read TGTGCCAGCAGCCCCCAGTTCGCGGGTTCACCCCTCCACTTT. Translated, it gives CASSPQFAGSPLHF.

In DNA, the CDR3 is TGTGCCAGTACCACCATAGCGGGGCTCTCCTACAATGAGCAGTTCTTC. This codes for CASTTIAGLSYNEQFF. The V and J genes are TRBV19 and TRBJ2-1; 8 bases line up with TRBD2. The V gene end was trimmed by 7 bases and the J gene end by 0 bases; junction bases not matched to a gene: 8. Germline V lookup: CDR1 LNHDA, CDR2 SQIVND (reference sequence). The CDR3 length is 16 residues.

The chain combines TRBV6-1 with TRBJ2-5; perhaps TRBD1 as D (6 bases). The CDR3 consists of 14 residues. Germline loops: CDR1 MNHNS, CDR2 SASEGT. V lost 2 bases and J 4 bases, leaving 11 bases between the germline ends. In nucleotides, the CDR3 is TGTGCCAGCAGTGAATCCGGCAGGGGAGAGACCCAGTACTTC. This gives the protein CASSESGRGETQYF.

The chain is built from TRBV29-1 and TRBJ1-2, with a tentative D call TRBD1 (6 bases). The CDR3 is 13 residues long. Germline-derived CDR1 and CDR2 are SQVTM and ANQGSEA. The V end was cut by 2 bases, the J end by 0 bases, with 7 bases between. The CDR3 nucleotides read TGCAGCGTTGAATCAGGGGCTAACTATGGCTACACCTTC. It translates to CSVESGANYGYTF. Complete variable domain (other parts from reference TRBV29-1 and TRBJ1-2): SAVISQKPSRDICQRGTSLTIQCQVDSQVTMMFWYRQQPGQSLTLIATANQGSEATYESGFVIDKFPISRPNLTFSTLTVSNMSPEDSSIYLCSVESGANYGYTFGSGTRLTVV.

The chain couples TRBV28 to TRBJ1-2; D perhaps matches TRBD1 (6 bases). Germline CDR1 is MDHEN and CDR2 is SYDVKM. Between the trimmed V and J ends, which lost 5 bases and 1 base, there was a span of 17 bases. The CDR3 loop spans 16 amino acids. In DNA, the CDR3 is TGTGCCAGCAGTGCCCTGCTGGGGGCGGGTAACTATGGCTACACCTTC. Its translation is CASSALLGAGNYGYTF.

This sequence joins TRBV28 and TRBJ2-2; D may be TRBD2 (6 bases). The V end was cut by 1 base, the J end by 0 bases, with 9 bases between. Germline CDR1 is MDHEN and CDR2 is SYDVKM. The CDR3 length is 16 residues. In nucleotides, the CDR3 is TGTGCCAGCAGTTTATCCGGGGGTACGAACACCGGGGAGCTGTTTTTT. Translated: CASSLSGGTNTGELFF.

The J gene is TRBJ1-5, the V gene TRBV4-1; 7 bases line up with TRBD1. Losses at the gene ends were 1 base for V and 3 bases for J; bases not matched to a gene: 3. The CDR3 is 15 amino acids. Germline CDR1 reads MGHRA; CDR2 reads YSYEKL. CDR3 protein: CASSQGDRDNQPQHF. In nucleotides, the CDR3 is TGCGCCAGCAGCCAAGGTGACAGGGACAATCAGCCCCAGCATTTT.

This chain uses TRBV5-1 with TRBJ2-2; TRBD2 agrees at 8 bases. The CDR3 totals 15 residues. V was pared by 0 bases and J by 5 bases, with 3 bases of the junction left unmatched. The germline CDR1 and CDR2 sequences are SGHRS and YFSETQ. CDR3 protein: CASSLGTSWTGELFF. CDR3 coding DNA: TGCGCCAGCAGCTTGGGGACTAGCTGGACCGGGGAGCTGTTTTTT.

The genes are TRBV4-1 and TRBJ2-7; 7 bases fit TRBD1. Germline assignment: CDR1 MGHRA and CDR2 YSYEKL. The CDR3 is made up of 16 amino acids. J gave up 3 bases and V 4 bases, and 12 bases lay outside the gene matches. As DNA, the CDR3 is TGCGCCAGCAGCCTACGTGCCGGGGACAGACTCTACGAGCAGTACTTC. Protein sequence: CASSLRAGDRLYEQYF.

The V call is TRBV15, the J call TRBJ2-2, with 9 bases that match TRBD1. Germline V gene sequence: CDR1 LNHNV, CDR2 YYDKDF (reference sequence). J gave up 7 bases and V 10 bases, and 13 bases lay outside the gene matches. The CDR3 has 15 residues. CDR3 residues: CAISPGQGIIGELFF. For the CDR3, the DNA is TGTGCCATTTCGCCGGGACAGGGTATCATCGGGGAGCTGTTTTTT.

The rearrangement links TRBV10-3 to TRBJ2-3; 8 positions agree with TRBD2. CDR1 is ENHRY, CDR2 SYGVKD, per germline. The junction had 5 bases not matched to a gene; V was cut back by 7 bases and J by 2 bases. The CDR3 is 14 residues long. CDR3 DNA sequence: TGTGCCATCAACCTAGCGGGCCTCACAGATACGCAGTATTTT. It translates to CAINLAGLTDTQYF.

This chain connects TRBV10-2 to TRBJ2-3; the D is unclear. From germline, CDR1 is WSHSY and CDR2 SAAADI. Between the trimmed V and J ends, which lost 0 bases and 0 bases, there was a span of 13 bases. The CDR3 runs 17 residues. Here the CDR3 DNA reads TGCGCCAGCAGTGAGTCTGCTCTACTCCAAAGCACAGATACGCAGTATTTT. Its translation: CASSESALLQSTDTQYF.

This clone was seen only once. The chain recombines TRBV30 with TRBJ1-1; possibly TRBD1 for D (5 bases). The CDR3 consists of 13 residues. The ends were cut back, 7 bases at V and 1 base at J, with 13 bases in the middle. Germline-derived CDR1 and CDR2 are GTSNPN and SVGIG (reference sequence). The CDR3 DNA reads TGTGCCTTGGGGGAGGGGACGAACACTGAAGCTTTCTTT. Translating it yields CALGEGTNTEAFF.

V gene TRBV28 combines with J gene TRBJ1-2, with 7 positions matching TRBD1. Germline trimming cut 5 bases from V and 8 bases from J; bases unmatched to any gene: 11. Germline V gene lookup returns CDR1 MDHEN and CDR2 SYDVKM. The CDR3 totals 14 residues. The DNA of the CDR3 is TGTGCCAGCAGTGGCTCGGGGACAGTTTTCGGCTACACCTTC. Residues: CASSGSGTVFGYTF.

The chain recombines TRBV7-2 with TRBJ2-4; 7 bases match TRBD2. The CDR3 spans 15 residues. J was trimmed by 6 bases and V by 2 bases; bases with no gene match: 7. Per the germline V gene, CDR1 is SGHTA and CDR2 is FQGNSA. CDR3: CASSLLGLGVNIQYF. As DNA, the CDR3 is TGTGCCAGCAGCTTACTCGGACTAGGGGTAAACATTCAGTACTTC.

The chain has TRBV30 and TRBJ1-2; D is undetermined. CDR3 length: 11 amino acids. The V end lost 1 base, the J end lost 8 bases, and 8 bases lay between the germline ends. The germline V gene has CDR1 GTSNPN and CDR2 SVGIG (reference sequence). As DNA, the CDR3 is TGTGCCTGGAGTGCTTCCGCGGGCTACACCTTC. Its translation is CAWSASAGYTF. Combining the CDR3 with reference TRBV30 and TRBJ1-2 gives the whole variable domain SQTIHQWPATLVQPVGSPLSLECTVEGTSNPNLYWYRQAAGRGLQLLFYSVGIGQISSEVPQNLSASRPQDRQFILSSKKLLLSDSGFYLCAWSASAGYTFGSGTRLTVV.

This chain uses TRBV10-3 with TRBJ2-5, with 11 bases matching TRBD2. The ends lost 7 bases at V and 0 bases at J; junction bases unmatched: 4. The CDR3 covers 15 residues. CDR1 is ENHRY, CDR2 SYGVKD, per germline. The CDR3 region is CAIKASGGYQETQYF. The CDR3 DNA is TGTGCCATCAAGGCTAGCGGGGGGTACCAAGAGACCCAGTACTTC.

The chain links TRBV19 to TRBJ2-1; TRBD1 is a possible D gene (5 bases). Germline CDR1 and CDR2: LNHDA and SQIVND (reference sequence). The V gene lost 7 bases and the J gene lost 0 bases, with 13 bases spanning the gap. The length of the CDR3 is 15 residues. In DNA, the CDR3 is TGTGCCAGTACCCTGGGGCGTAGCTCCTACAATGAGCAGTTCTTC. Its protein product is CASTLGRSSYNEQFF.

The chain has TRBV6-1 and TRBJ1-4; unclear D gene. Germline V gene data show CDR1 as MNHNS and CDR2 as SASEGT. The CDR3 extends over 13 amino acids. Trimming removed 7 bases from V and 8 bases from J, with 14 bases in between. The CDR3: CASTTPVFEKLFF. CDR3 DNA sequence: TGTGCCAGCACCACACCAGTCTTCGAAAAACTGTTTTTT.

The chain employs TRBV7-3 and TRBJ1-5; D possibly corresponds to TRBD1 (5 bases). The CDR3 is made up of 14 amino acids. The V end was cut by 2 bases, the J end by 7 bases, with 12 bases between. Germline CDR1 and CDR2: SGHTA and FQGTGA. The CDR3 nucleotides are TGTGCCAGCAGCTTACGTTCAGGGAACCAGCCCCAGCATTTT. This sequence encodes CASSLRSGNQPQHF. Based on the CDR3 plus reference TRBV7-3 and TRBJ1-5, the full variable domain is GAGVSQTPSNKVTEKGKYVELRCDPISGHTALYWYRQSLGQGPEFLIYFQGTGAADDSGLPNDRFFAVRPEGSVSTLKIQRTERGDSAVYLCASSLRSGNQPQHFGDGTRLSIL.

V gene TRBV7-3 combines with J gene TRBJ2-2, with TRBD2 matching over 9 bases. With 4 bases clipped from V and 4 bases from J, the junction kept 10 bases outside the gene matches. Per germline, CDR1 SGHTA and CDR2 FQGTGA. The CDR3 covers 17 residues. CDR3 residues: CASSSGGGAIGTGELFF. The CDR3 nucleotides read TGTGCCAGCAGCTCTGGCGGGGGGGCAATTGGCACCGGGGAGCTGTTTTTT.

This chain links TRBV30 with TRBJ1-2, with D tentatively TRBD1 (5 bases). CDR1 is GTSNPN and CDR2 is SVGIG in the germline V gene (reference sequence). The CDR3 consists of 14 residues. Trimming took off 5 bases at V and 0 bases at J, with 13 bases between the two ends. For the CDR3, the DNA is TGTGCCTGGCAAGCAGGGCGGCCTAACTATGGCTACACCTTC. Its protein is CAWQAGRPNYGYTF.

V is TRBV9 and J is TRBJ2-5, with D uncertain. Germline CDR1 and CDR2: SGDLS and YYNGEE. The V gene lost 0 bases and the J gene lost 2 bases, with 5 bases spanning the gap. The CDR3 runs to 13 residues. CDR3 sequence: CASSVVPQETQYF. CDR3 sequence (DNA): TGTGCCAGCAGCGTAGTTCCTCAAGAGACCCAGTACTTC.